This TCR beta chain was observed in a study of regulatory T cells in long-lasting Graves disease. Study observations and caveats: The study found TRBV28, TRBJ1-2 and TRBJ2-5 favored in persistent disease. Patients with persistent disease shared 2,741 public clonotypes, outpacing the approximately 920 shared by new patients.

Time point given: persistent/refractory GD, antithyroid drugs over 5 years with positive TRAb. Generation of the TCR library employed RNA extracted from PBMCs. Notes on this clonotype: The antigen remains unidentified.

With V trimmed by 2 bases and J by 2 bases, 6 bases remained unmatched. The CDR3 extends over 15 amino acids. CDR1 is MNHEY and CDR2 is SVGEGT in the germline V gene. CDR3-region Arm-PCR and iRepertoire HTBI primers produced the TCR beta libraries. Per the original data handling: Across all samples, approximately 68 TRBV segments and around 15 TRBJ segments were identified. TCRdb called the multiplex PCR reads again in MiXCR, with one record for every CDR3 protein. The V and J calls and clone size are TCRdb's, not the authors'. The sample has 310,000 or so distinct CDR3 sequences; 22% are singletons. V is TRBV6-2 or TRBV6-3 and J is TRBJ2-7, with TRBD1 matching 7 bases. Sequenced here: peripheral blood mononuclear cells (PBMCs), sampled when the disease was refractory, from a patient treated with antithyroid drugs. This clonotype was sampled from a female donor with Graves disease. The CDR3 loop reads CASSYPRQGAYEQYF. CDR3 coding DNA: TGTGCCAGCAGTTACCCCCGACAGGGTGCCTACGAGCAGTACTTC.